The rows below give T cell receptor beta chains drawn from one sample of a study of OX40 agonist ivuxolimab in advanced cancers. Assay: immunoSEQ multiplex PCR; the TCRdb copy retains only in-frame clones and omits some. The sample consists of 60,000 or so clones, 80% to 90% of them appearing once. The sample here was CD4+ or CD8+ T cells sorted from blood, taken in a trial of the OX40 agonist ivuxolimab. These receptors were obtained from an adult with an advanced solid tumor such as melanoma, head and neck, liver or kidney cancer. CDR3s include the opening cysteine and the closing phenylalanine or tryptophan. A D gene is named only where the DNA matches it firmly. Clone size is stated in some rows and not others, as once, few, many or a class when expanded.

CDR3: CASSPTWTSGGPAAQYF
DNA: TGCGCCAGCAGCCCAACCTGGACTAGCGGGGGCCCTGCGGCCCAGTACTTC
D: TRBD2
J: TRBJ2-5
V: TRBV5-1
size: .

CDR3: CASRQPGQPQHF
DNA: TGTGCCAGCCGACAGCCGGGGCAGCCCCAGCATTTT
D: .
J: TRBJ1-5
V: TRBV28
size: .

CDR3: CASSSPRLASTDTQYF
DNA: TGTGCCAGCAGCTCTCCCCGACTAGCGAGCACAGATACGCAGTATTTT
D: TRBD2
J: TRBJ2-3
V: TRBV7-9
size: .

CDR3: CASSQAGETQYF
DNA: TGCGCCAGCAGCCAAGCCGGGGAGACCCAGTACTTC
D: .
J: TRBJ2-5
V: TRBV4-3
size: .

CDR3: CASSMVGREDTQYF
DNA: TGTGCCAGTAGTATGGTCGGGCGAGAAGATACGCAGTATTTT
D: .
J: TRBJ2-3
V: TRBV19
size: .

CDR3: CASSSTGGRDTQYF
DNA: TGTGCCAGCAGTTCAACAGGGGGGAGAGATACGCAGTATTTT
D: TRBD1
J: TRBJ2-3
V: TRBV6-1
size: .

CDR3: CASSGVGAFTDTQYF
DNA: TGTGCCAGCAGTGGGGTAGGGGCGTTCACAGATACGCAGTATTTT
D: .
J: TRBJ2-3
V: TRBV6-1
size: .

CDR3: CASSLGVAGDAGELFF
DNA: TGCGCCAGCAGCTTGGGGGTAGCGGGAGATGCCGGGGAGCTGTTTTTT
D: TRBD2
J: TRBJ2-2
V: TRBV5-1
size: once

CDR3: CASSFRVSRFTEAFF
DNA: TGTGCCAGCAGCTTCAGGGTATCGAGATTCACTGAAGCTTTCTTT
D: .
J: TRBJ1-1
V: TRBV7-2
size: .

CDR3: CASNLGTLSNQPQHF
DNA: TGTGCCAGCAACTTGGGGACCCTTAGCAATCAGCCCCAGCATTTT
D: .
J: TRBJ1-5
V: TRBV6-6
size: .

CDR3: CASSKPSSYEQYF
DNA: TGTGCCAGCAGCAAACCGAGCTCCTACGAGCAGTACTTC
D: .
J: TRBJ2-7
V: TRBV28
size: .

CDR3: CASSQRTQNTGELFF
DNA: TGTGCCAGCAGCCAACGGACGCAGAACACCGGGGAGCTGTTTTTT
D: .
J: TRBJ2-2
V: TRBV4-2
size: .

CDR3: CASSSGRPGEKLFF
DNA: TGTGCCAGCAGCTCTGGACGGCCCGGGGAAAAACTGTTTTTT
D: .
J: TRBJ1-4
V: TRBV7-2
size: .

CDR3: CASSVGDRIYEQYF
DNA: TGTGCCAGCAGCGTAGGGGACAGGATCTACGAGCAGTACTTC
D: TRBD1
J: TRBJ2-7
V: TRBV9
size: once

CDR3: CASSYSGVNTEAFF
DNA: TGTGCCAGCAGTTACTCTGGGGTGAACACTGAAGCTTTCTTT
D: .
J: TRBJ1-1
V: TRBV6-5
size: once

CDR3: CASRDGVARIEKLFF
DNA: TGTGCCAGCAGAGATGGGGTGGCTCGTATTGAAAAACTGTTTTTT
D: .
J: TRBJ1-4
V: TRBV11-2
size: .

CDR3: CASSIQGGWQPQHF
DNA: TGTGCCAGTAGTATACAGGGAGGTTGGCAGCCCCAGCATTTT
D: .
J: TRBJ1-5
V: TRBV19
size: .

CDR3: CASSNPAGQRYEQYF
DNA: TGTGCCAGCAGTAACCCAGCGGGTCAACGCTACGAGCAGTACTTC
D: .
J: TRBJ2-7
V: TRBV6-6
size: .

CDR3: CASSSGDNTEAFF
DNA: TGTGCCAGTAGCTCAGGGGACAACACTGAAGCTTTCTTT
D: .
J: TRBJ1-1
V: TRBV19
size: .

CDR3: CASGRQEQETQYF
DNA: TGCGCCAGCGGCCGACAGGAGCAAGAGACCCAGTACTTC
D: .
J: TRBJ2-5
V: TRBV5-1
size: .

CDR3: CASSRYRGTDQPQHF
DNA: TGTGCCAGTAGTCGATACCGGGGTACTGATCAGCCCCAGCATTTT
D: .
J: TRBJ1-5
V: TRBV19
size: .

CDR3: CASSPDATNEKLFF
DNA: TGCGCCAGCAGCCCTGATGCAACTAATGAAAAACTGTTTTTT
D: .
J: TRBJ1-4
V: TRBV5-1
size: .

CDR3: CASSLFKDTQYF
DNA: TGTGCCAGCAGCTTGTTTAAAGATACGCAGTATTTT
D: .
J: TRBJ2-3
V: TRBV5-4
size: .

CDR3: CASSQDSGGNEQFF
DNA: TGCGCCAGCAGCCAAGATTCTGGGGGGAATGAGCAGTTCTTC
D: .
J: TRBJ2-1
V: TRBV4-3
size: .

CDR3: CASSYNSGQGYSPLHF
DNA: TGTGCCAGCAGTTACAACTCAGGACAGGGTTATTCACCCCTCCACTTT
D: TRBD1
J: TRBJ1-6
V: TRBV6-5
size: few

CDR3: CASSLTDRDYGYTF
DNA: TGTGCCAGCAGCTTGACGGACAGGGACTATGGCTACACCTTC
D: TRBD1
J: TRBJ1-2
V: TRBV5-4
size: .

CDR3: CASTSRSEQYF
DNA: TGTGCCAGCACCTCGCGATCGGAGCAGTACTTC
D: .
J: TRBJ2-7
V: TRBV7-2
size: .

CDR3: CASSQGYTRLANTGELFF
DNA: TGTGCCAGCAGCCAGGGGTACACAAGGCTCGCGAACACCGGGGAGCTGTTTTTT
D: .
J: TRBJ2-2
V: TRBV14
size: .

CDR3: CASSRLSSLNTEAFF
DNA: TGTGCCAGCAGCCGACTCTCTTCCCTGAACACTGAAGCTTTCTTT
D: .
J: TRBJ1-1
V: TRBV7-9
size: .

CDR3: CASRRAELFDYSWEQYF
DNA: TGTGCCAGCAGACGCGCTGAGCTGTTCGACTATAGCTGGGAGCAGTACTTC
D: .
J: TRBJ2-7
V: TRBV11-2
size: .

CDR3: CASSEGIGTENQPQHF
DNA: TGTGCCAGCAGTGAAGGGATTGGTACAGAGAATCAGCCCCAGCATTTT
D: .
J: TRBJ1-5
V: TRBV6-1
size: .

CDR3: CASSTTSGSRNEQFF
DNA: TGTGCCAGTAGTACGACTAGCGGGAGTCGCAATGAGCAGTTCTTC
D: TRBD2
J: TRBJ2-1
V: TRBV19
size: .

CDR3: CAISKQGTNYGYTF
DNA: TGTGCCATCAGTAAACAGGGGACTAACTATGGCTACACCTTC
D: TRBD1
J: TRBJ1-2
V: TRBV10-3
size: .

CDR3: CASSPHGASGANVLTF
DNA: TGTGCCAGCAGCCCCCATGGGGCCTCTGGGGCCAACGTCCTGACTTTC
D: .
J: TRBJ2-6
V: TRBV7-3
size: .

CDR3: CASSPPVTATNEKLFF
DNA: TGTGCCAGCTCACCACCGGTGACGGCAACTAATGAAAAACTGTTTTTT
D: .
J: TRBJ1-4
V: TRBV18
size: once

CDR3: CASSPRRLADTGELFF
DNA: TGCGCCAGCAGCCCCCGACGGCTAGCGGACACCGGGGAGCTGTTTTTT
D: TRBD2
J: TRBJ2-2
V: TRBV4-3
size: few

CDR3: CASSLGYGGYTF
DNA: TGTGCCAGCAGCTTGGGGTATGGCGGCTACACCTTC
D: .
J: TRBJ1-2
V: TRBV5-8
size: .

CDR3: CASSLIQGGTEAFF
DNA: TGTGCCAGCAGTTTAATACAGGGAGGGACTGAAGCTTTCTTT
D: .
J: TRBJ1-1
V: TRBV27
size: once

CDR3: CASSWGPNNEKLFF
DNA: TGTGCCAGCAGCTGGGGACCTAATAATGAAAAACTGTTTTTT
D: .
J: TRBJ1-4
V: TRBV5-4
size: .

CDR3: CASSYRQGREEAFF
DNA: TGTGCCAGCAGTTACCGCCAGGGGCGCGAAGAAGCTTTCTTT
D: .
J: TRBJ1-1
V: TRBV6-6
size: once

CDR3: CASSLSISTPYEQYF
DNA: TGTGCCAGCAGTTTATCGATTAGCACCCCCTACGAGCAGTACTTC
D: .
J: TRBJ2-7
V: TRBV27
size: once